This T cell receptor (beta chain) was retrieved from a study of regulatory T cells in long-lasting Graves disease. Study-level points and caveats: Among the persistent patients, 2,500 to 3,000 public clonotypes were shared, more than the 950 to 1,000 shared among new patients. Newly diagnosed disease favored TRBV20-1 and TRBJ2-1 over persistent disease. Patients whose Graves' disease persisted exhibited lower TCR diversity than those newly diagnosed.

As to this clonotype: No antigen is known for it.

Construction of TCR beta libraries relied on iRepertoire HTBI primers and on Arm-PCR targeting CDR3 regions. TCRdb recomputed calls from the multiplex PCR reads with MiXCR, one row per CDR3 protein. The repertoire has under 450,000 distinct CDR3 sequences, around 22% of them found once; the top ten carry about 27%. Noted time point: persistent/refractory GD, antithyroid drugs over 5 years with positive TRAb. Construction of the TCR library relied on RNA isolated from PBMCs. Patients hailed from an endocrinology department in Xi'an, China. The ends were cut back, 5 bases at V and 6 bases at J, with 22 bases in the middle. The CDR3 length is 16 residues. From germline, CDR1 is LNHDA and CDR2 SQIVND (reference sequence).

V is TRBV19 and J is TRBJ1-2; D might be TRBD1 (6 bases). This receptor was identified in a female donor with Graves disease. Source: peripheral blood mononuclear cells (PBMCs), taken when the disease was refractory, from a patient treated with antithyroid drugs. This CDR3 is CASSRWDIGRTDGYTF. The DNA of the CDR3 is TGTGCCAGTAGTCGTTGGGACATAGGCCGGACCGATGGCTACACCTTC.